Listed here are 25 T cell receptor beta chains from one sample, sequenced in a study of blood T cells in healthy people across ages. A second about 7 to 11 cycle PCR used barcoded and J-beta primers. MiXCR, applied by TCRdb to the 5' RACE reads, yields one record per CDR3 protein. Here the sample spans about 1 million distinct CDR3 sequences, 45% being singletons. Material for sequencing was blood. Receptor source: a woman in her sixties in good health.

This clonotype was recorded at least ten times. The chain combines TRBV29-1 with TRBJ1-2; 8 bases are shared with TRBD1. This CDR3 is 13 amino acids long. Germline lookup yields CDR1 SQVTM and CDR2 ANQGSEA. V lost 6 bases to trimming and J lost 7 bases; unmatched junction nucleotides: 10. CDR3 bases: TGCAGCGTGAAGGGGCAGGGGGCAGGTGGCTACACCTTC. It translates to CSVKGQGAGGYTF.

A word on this clonotype: An end of the junction does not agree with germline; a read error may underlie this. The chain combines TRBV9 with TRBJ2-7; tentative D call: TRBD1 (7 bases). CDR1 SGDLS and CDR2 YYNGEE come from the germline V gene. There are 15 residues in the CDR3. The CDR3 here is CAGSSIPGGTYEQYF. CDR3 nucleotides: TGTGCCGGCAGTAGTATTCCAGGGGGGACCTACGAGCAGTACTTC. The full variable domain, in which reference TRBV9 and TRBJ2-7 provide the parts outside the CDR3, is DSGVTQTPKHLITATGQRVTLRCSPRSGDLSVYWYQQSLDQGLQFLIQYYNGEERAKGNILERFSAQQFPDLHSELNLSSLELGDSALYFCAGSSIPGGTYEQYFGPGTRLTVT.

V gene TRBV6-1 combines with J gene TRBJ2-7; 8 nucleotides match TRBD1. With V trimmed by 9 bases and J by 1 base, 8 bases remained unmatched. Per the germline V gene, CDR1 is MNHNS and CDR2 is SASEGT. CDR3 size: 14 residues. The DNA of the CDR3 is TGTGCCAGTGCTTTAGGACAGGGTTCCTACGAGCAGTACTTC. It codes for CASALGQGSYEQYF.

The chain joins TRBV5-1 to TRBJ2-7, with D uncertain. The germline V and J ends were trimmed by 0 bases and 6 bases, with 10 bases remaining between them. This CDR3 is built from 13 residues. In germline, CDR1 is SGHRS, CDR2 YFSETQ. This CDR3 reads CASSLATLSEQYF. DNA for the CDR3: TGCGCCAGCAGCTTGGCGACTCTCTCCGAGCAGTACTTC.

This clonotype was picked up a small number of times. CDR3 sequence reads: CASSQASQGAEQETQYF. The CDR3 coding sequence is TGCGCCAGCAGCCAAGCCTCGCAGGGGGCGGAACAAGAGACCCAGTACTTC. This chain joins TRBV4-1 and TRBJ2-5; 8 nucleotides align to TRBD1. The CDR3 is made up of 17 amino acids. V was clipped by 1 base and J by 2 bases; unmatched bases: 9. Germline lookup yields CDR1 MGHRA and CDR2 YSYEKL.

This chain joins TRBV2 and TRBJ1-4; maybe TRBD1 (6 bases). Trimming stripped 10 bases from V and 4 bases from J, with 16 bases between. The CDR3 is 14 residues long. Germline V lookup: CDR1 SNHLY, CDR2 FYNNEI. The DNA for the CDR3 is TGTGCCACAACTAGGGGACAACTTAATGAAAAACTGTTTTTT. Translation: CATTRGQLNEKLFF.

J is TRBJ2-4 and V is TRBV3-1; D is possibly TRBD2 (5 bases). The closer fit of TRBJ2-7 to the DNA end suggests the J call may be wrong. The CDR3 sequence is 14 residues long. Germline V gene data show CDR1 as LGHDT and CDR2 as YNNKEL (reference sequence). The DNA for the CDR3 is TGTGCCAGCAGCGCCTCACGGAGGACCTACGAGCAGTACTTC. It yields the protein CASSASRRTYEQYF.

The V and J genes are TRBV6-5 and TRBJ1-2; no firm D call. This CDR3 has 14 amino acids. Germline assignment: CDR1 MNHEY and CDR2 SVGAGI. The germline V and J ends were trimmed by 2 bases and 2 bases, with 9 bases remaining between them. This CDR3 is CASSYAPRNYGYTF. In nucleotides, the CDR3 is TGTGCCAGCAGTTACGCCCCACGAAACTATGGCTACACCTTC.

The genes are TRBV11-2 and TRBJ2-5; the D gene could be TRBD1 or TRBD2 (7 bases each). The J call may be incorrect, as the DNA end agrees better with TRBJ2-7. Germline V gene data show CDR1 as SGHAT and CDR2 as FQNNGV. The CDR3 has 16 amino acids. The CDR3 coding sequence is TGTGCCAGCAGCTTAGTCTTTACAGGGGAGGGATACGAGCAGTACTTC. Residues: CASSLVFTGEGYEQYF.

Points on this clonotype: The junction shows a germline mismatch at one end, possibly a read error. CDR3 DNA: TGTGCCAGCAGCCAAGCACTGGGAGTGGGAGTTAGGGAGCAGAACTTC. Amino acids: CASSQALGVGVREQNF. The V and J genes are TRBV5-5 and TRBJ2-7, with D perhaps TRBD2 (5 bases). CDR3 size: 16 residues. Germline assignment: CDR1 SGHKS and CDR2 YYEKEE (reference sequence).

The chain joins TRBV6-5 to TRBJ2-1, with 12 bases lining up with TRBD2. V lost 6 bases to trimming and J lost 9 bases; unmatched junction nucleotides: 9. Germline assignment: CDR1 MNHEY and CDR2 SVGAGI. This CDR3 is built from 15 residues. CDR3 DNA sequence: TGTGCCAGCAGCCTGAGGACTAGCGGGAAGGGTGAGCAGTTCTTC. Translation: CASSLRTSGKGEQFF.

This clonotype was found a few times. The chain recombines TRBV20-1 with TRBJ2-7; D not certain. The CDR3 runs 13 residues. Between the trimmed V and J ends, which lost 0 bases and 2 bases, there was a span of 8 bases. Germline V CDR1 and CDR2: DFQATT, SNEGSKA (reference sequence). CDR3: CSARDFLAYEQYF. In nucleotides, the CDR3 is TGCAGTGCTAGAGATTTTCTAGCCTACGAGCAGTACTTC.

On this clonotype itself: A junction boundary mismatches the germline segment, possibly from a read error. CDR3 nucleotides: TGTGCCGCCAGCAGAGATGTAACCGAGCAGTACTTC. Protein product: CAASRDVTEQYF. This chain joins TRBV15 and TRBJ2-7, with D hard to call. Per the germline V gene, CDR1 is LNHNV and CDR2 is YYDKDF (reference sequence). CDR3 length: 12 residues.

This sequence joins TRBV12-5 and TRBJ2-7; 8 bases line up with TRBD1. Trimming cost V 5 bases and J 4 bases; bases outside gene matches: 4. The CDR3 sequence is 13 residues long. The V gene's germline CDR1 is LGHNT and CDR2 FRNRAP. Written as DNA, the CDR3 is TGTGCTAGTGGTCGACAGGGGAATTACGAGCAGTACTTC. Translation gives CASGRQGNYEQYF.

The J gene is TRBJ2-3, the V gene TRBV3-1; the D gene is possibly TRBD1 (6 bases). Germline lookup yields CDR1 LGHDT and CDR2 YNNKEL (reference sequence). The CDR3 runs 17 residues. V dropped 0 bases and J dropped 5 bases, with 18 bases sitting between them. CDR3 amino acids: CASSQESAGALIDTQYF. The CDR3 bases are TGTGCCAGCAGCCAAGAGTCAGCAGGGGCCCTAATAGATACGCAGTATTTT.

This chain joins TRBV20-1 and TRBJ2-5, with 12 bases that match TRBD2. The CDR3 extends over 14 amino acids. J gave up 5 bases and V 5 bases, and 6 bases lay outside the gene matches. Germline CDR1 reads DFQATT; CDR2 reads SNEGSKA (reference sequence). The CDR3 bases are TGCAGTGCTCCCCTAGCGGGAGGGTTCGAGACCCAGTACTTC. Its translation: CSAPLAGGFETQYF.

This clonotype has just a few counts. V usage is TRBV20-1 and J usage is TRBJ2-1, with D maybe TRBD2 (5 bases). This CDR3 has 16 amino acids. Germline V lookup: CDR1 DFQATT, CDR2 SNEGSKA (reference sequence). Deletions cut 1 base from V and 0 bases from J, with 13 bases between. DNA of the CDR3: TGCAGTGCTAGAGTATTAGCGAGACACTCCTACAATGAGCAGTTCTTC. It encodes CSARVLARHSYNEQFF.

The rearrangement uses TRBV20-1 and TRBJ2-2, with TRBD1 matching over 7 bases. The ends lost 0 bases at V and 0 bases at J; junction bases unmatched: 7. Germline V gene lookup returns CDR1 DFQATT and CDR2 SNEGSKA (reference sequence). The CDR3 runs 17 residues. This chain's CDR3 is CSARDVGDRANTGELFF. The CDR3 DNA sequence: TGCAGTGCTAGAGATGTAGGAGACAGGGCGAACACCGGGGAGCTGTTTTTT.

The V call is TRBV6-6, the J call TRBJ2-7; D is perhaps TRBD2 (5 bases). Per germline, CDR1 MNHNY and CDR2 SVGAGI (reference sequence). CDR3 size: 14 residues. Trimming removed 7 bases at V and 0 bases at J, with 13 bases between. CDR3 nucleotides: TGTGCCAGCACCACCGGGATCCTCTCCTACGAGCAGTACTTC. This translates into CASTTGILSYEQYF.

This clonotype was detected a few times. The chain uses TRBV12-3 or TRBV12-4 and TRBJ1-5, with TRBD1 as a possible D gene (6 bases). The CDR3 covers 15 residues. The V gene lost 6 bases and the J gene lost 1 base, with 13 bases spanning the gap. CDR3 coding DNA: TGTGCCAGCAGCCCAACAGGGTCGAGCAATCAGCCCCAGCATTTT. Translation: CASSPTGSSNQPQHF.

The chain recombines TRBV6-6 with TRBJ2-7; D unclear. Germline loops: CDR1 MNHNY, CDR2 SVGAGI (reference sequence). The CDR3 runs 13 residues. With 7 bases removed from V and 1 base from J, the gap between germline ends came to 11 bases. The CDR3 coding sequence is TGTGCCAGCAATCAACTGGCTTCCTACGAGCAGTACTTC. Encoded protein: CASNQLASYEQYF.

The genes are TRBV6-2 or TRBV6-3 and TRBJ2-1, with D unclear. CDR1 is MNHEY and CDR2 is SVGEGT in the germline V gene. V gave up 8 bases and J gave up 4 bases, with 9 bases separating them. The length of the CDR3 is 12 residues. CDR3 sequence reads: CASGSTYNEQFF. For the CDR3, the DNA is TGTGCCAGCGGTTCGACTTACAATGAGCAGTTCTTC.

The chain combines TRBV25-1 with TRBJ1-6; D not resolved. With 5 bases removed from V and 9 bases from J, the gap between germline ends came to 8 bases. Germline CDR1 is MGHDK and CDR2 is SYGVNS. This CDR3 has 12 residues. The CDR3 region is CASSRGSSPLHF. CDR3 coding DNA: TGTGCCAGCAGTCGTGGTAGTTCACCCCTCCACTTT.

This clonotype has a handful of counts. The chain recombines TRBV6-5 with TRBJ2-2, with D tentatively TRBD2 (5 bases). Trimming removed 7 bases from V and 4 bases from J, with 13 bases in between. There are 14 residues in the CDR3. Germline V gene data show CDR1 as MNHEY and CDR2 as SVGAGI. CDR3 region: CASKILAGTGELFF. The CDR3 region has the DNA TGTGCCAGCAAGATTCTAGCTGGCACCGGGGAGCTGTTTTTT.

The rearrangement uses TRBV10-2 and TRBJ2-2; no definite D call. This CDR3 comprises 14 residues. Germline-derived CDR1 and CDR2 are WSHSY and SAAADI. V was cut by 2 bases and J by 0 bases, with 4 bases left in between. CDR3 amino acids: CASSEIPNTGELFF. DNA for the CDR3: TGCGCCAGCAGTGAGATCCCGAACACCGGGGAGCTGTTTTTT.